What follows describes a single TCR beta chain. What it recognizes is unknown. The sort gate was single viable CD3+CD4+CD8-CD45RO+ cells for memory CD4+ T cells. Positive selection with CD4 microbeads enriched total CD4+ T cells. The sample originates from a study of memory CD4+ T cells and cytomegalovirus serostatus. The overall study: This sample comes from healthy Belgian adults, about 10 CMV seropositive, some 22 seronegative. General observations from the study: CD4+ memory repertoires contained 67 of 164 reported CMV TCRbeta sequences.

In the original processing: Out-of-frame sequences were removed, leaving around 2.2 million distinct TCRbeta sequences. Sequenced by immunoSEQ multiplex PCR; TCRdb stores in-frame clones only, minus some. V, J and clone size are taken as reported in that table, and D and trimming were inferred from the DNA itself. This sample yields over 65,000 clones, of which 65% to 85% are seen a single time; around 0.75% belongs to the top ten. CDR1 is SGHRS, CDR2 YFSETQ, per germline. The CDR3 covers 16 residues. Trimming left V 7 bases short and J 0 bases short, with 17 bases between. Input material: memory CD4+ T cells from blood. This chain connects TRBV5-1 to TRBJ1-5, with a possible D match to TRBD1 (5 bases). This receptor was taken from an adult in good health and CMV-seronegative. The chain's CDR3 is CASRLGGGHSNQPQHF. CDR3 nucleotide sequence: TGCGCCAGCCGCCTGGGGGGAGGGCATAGCAATCAGCCCCAGCATTTT.